Detailed here is one TCR beta chain. This specimen belongs to a study of shared clonotypes between healthy human individuals. Some clones are missing from TCRdb's copy, which holds only in-frame ones; the method was immunoSEQ multiplex PCR. The data contain 640,000 or so clones, 55% to 75% of them singletons. The source material was memory CD4+ T cells sorted from blood. This sample's subset: CD45RA-negative fraction. The receptor was derived from a woman between 25 and 40 years old in good health.

CDR3 coding DNA: TGTGCCAGCAGCCCATCCGGACAGAATAACTATGGCTACACCTTC. It specifies CASSPSGQNNYGYTF. V gene TRBV7-9 combines with J gene TRBJ1-2; possible D gene TRBD1, 6 bases. The CDR3 covers 15 residues. The V end lost 5 bases, the J end lost 1 base, and 14 bases lay between the germline ends. Germline loops: CDR1 SEHNR, CDR2 FQNEAQ (reference sequence).